A single sample gave rise to the 10 T cell receptor beta chains below, sequenced in a study of tumor-infiltrating lymphocytes in primary liver carcinoma. Total RNA amounting to 500 ng was the source from which TCR beta cDNA was made with a constant-region primer. What produced the TCR beta libraries was three nested multiplex PCR rounds using slightly modified ARM-PCR. Rounds one and two of PCR, each of roughly 10 cycles, were primed with TRBV1-TRBV30 forward primers and a C-beta reverse primer. TCRdb passed the multiplex PCR reads through MiXCR, listing each CDR3 protein once. Among about 320,000 distinct CDR3 sequences listed, roughly two thirds were seen once. Extraction also yielded germline DNA, while blood RNA was obtained from unsorted whole blood. Source material: peripheral blood. These receptors came from a man between 40 and 49 years old with primary liver carcinoma and hepatitis B virus infection.

This clonotype appeared once. The chain uses TRBV6-1 and TRBJ2-5, with D possibly matching TRBD1 (5 bases). This CDR3 spans 15 amino acids. V shed 8 bases and J shed 4 bases, with 20 bases lying between them. The germline gives CDR1 MNHNS, CDR2 SASEGT. The CDR3 protein is CASVLTGGYRETQYF. CDR3 nucleotide sequence: TGTGCCAGCGTCCTAACAGGCGGTTACCGAGAGACCCAGTACTTC.

Notes on this clonotype: It is likely a read error, because the conserved phenylalanine at the end of the CDR3 is missing. The chain has TRBV5-4 and TRBJ1-6; D call uncertain. The germline V and J ends were trimmed by 0 bases and 6 bases, with 10 bases remaining between them. The CDR3 length is 15 residues. Per germline, CDR1 SGHNT and CDR2 YYREEE (reference sequence). The CDR3 protein is CASSLAGSRNSPLHL. CDR3 in DNA: TGTGCCAGCAGCTTGGCCGGCAGTCGTAATTCACCCCTCCACCTT.

This clonotype was observed many times. The chain joins TRBV6-5 to TRBJ2-1; no firm D call. CDR1 and CDR2 (germline): MNHEY, SVGAGI. V was clipped by 7 bases and J by 2 bases, with 12 bases between them. The CDR3 contains 14 residues. The CDR3 DNA is TGTGCCAGCACCATGACTGCTGCCTACAATGAGCAGTTCTTC. Translated: CASTMTAAYNEQFF.

This clonotype was picked up a small number of times. The chain is built from TRBV1 and TRBJ2-7; TRBD2, the table's D call, lacks a check against the DNA. TRBV1 is annotated as a pseudogene. The CDR3 totals 19 residues. The CDR3 DNA reads TGCACCAGCAGCCTCACCGGGACTAGCGGGAGGGCCCCTGAGTACGAGCAGTACTTC. Its protein product is CTSSLTGTSGRAPEYEQYF.

Comments on this clonotype: The CDR3 does not close with the conserved phenylalanine or tryptophan, likely indicating a read error. The DNA is omitted, as the CDR3 cannot be located on it reliably, and the CDR3 follows TCRdb's listing. The chain uses TRBV11-2 and TRBJ2-2. The CDR3 adds up to 11 amino acids, both ends counted. Germline lookup yields CDR1 SGHAT and CDR2 FQNNGV. The CDR3 is CASSLSRKLLL.

As regards this clonotype: Germline and junction disagree at one end, which may indicate a read error. The chain recombines TRBV6-1 with TRBJ2-7; D may match TRBD1 or TRBD2 (5 bases each). Germline CDR1 and CDR2: MNHNS and SASEGT. This CDR3 contains 13 residues. CDR3 DNA sequence: TGCGCCAGCATGAGAGCAGGGTACGGGGAGCAGCACTTC. It codes for CASMRAGYGEQHF.

Worth noting for this clonotype: The junction differs from germline at one of its ends, possibly a read error. This chain connects TRBV30 to TRBJ2-3, with 8 nucleotides matching TRBD2. The CDR3 has 19 residues. In germline, CDR1 is GTSNPN, CDR2 SVGIG (reference sequence). The DNA of the CDR3 is TGTTCCTGGAGTGTACCCCGCTGGGTCCGGGAGGGCCTCACAGATACGCAGTATTTT. Translated, it gives CSWSVPRWVREGLTDTQYF.

On this clonotype: Sequence at one end of the junction differs from germline and may be a read error. The V and J genes are TRBV28 and TRBJ2-1; D unresolved. Germline V CDR1 and CDR2: MDHEN, SYDVKM. The CDR3 extends over 11 amino acids. The CDR3 sequence: CTSSRNNEQFF. CDR3 DNA: TGTACCAGCAGTCGGAACAATGAGCAGTTCTTC.

This clonotype appeared once. The rearrangement links TRBV6-2 or TRBV6-3 to TRBJ2-4; 7 positions agree with TRBD2. Per the germline V gene, CDR1 is MNHEY and CDR2 is SVGEGT. The CDR3 extends over 17 amino acids. J was trimmed by 0 bases and V by 9 bases; bases with no gene match: 14. The chain's CDR3 is CARSFDHSGLAKNIQYF. The CDR3 DNA reads as TGTGCCAGGAGCTTCGACCATAGCGGGCTAGCCAAAAACATTCAGTACTTC.

Remarks on this clonotype: A much bigger clone sits one base away, suggesting this may be a read error. This rearrangement joins TRBV6-2 or TRBV6-3 to TRBJ2-7; no firm D call. V gave up 5 bases and J gave up 3 bases, with 5 bases separating them. Per the germline V gene, CDR1 is MNHEY and CDR2 is SVGEGT. The CDR3 loop spans 11 amino acids. CDR3 sequence reads: CASSDCYEQYF. Here the CDR3 DNA reads TGTGCCAGCAGTGATTGCTACGAGCAGTACTTC.